This T cell receptor (beta chain) was captured in a study of vaccination and CD4 T cells after COVID-19. Background on the study: The cells were exposed to overlapping spike peptides originating from SARS-CoV-2, HCoV-NL63, HCoV-OC43 and HCoV-229E for stimulation.

The sample's treatment: roughly 11-day PBMC culture with coronavirus spike peptide pools or control peptides (ViraFEST assay). Deletions cut 2 bases from V and 4 bases from J, with 11 bases between. CDR3 length: 14 amino acids. The germline V gene encodes CDR1 MNHEY and CDR2 SVGEGT. The Oncomine TCR Beta short-read assay was applied to DNA of cultured CD4+ T cells. TCRdb ran MiXCR on the PCR reads and lists one entry per CDR3 protein. This sample carries around 6,800 distinct CDR3 sequences, about 80% of them seen once, and the ten largest clones take 30% to 35%. Notes on this clonotype: The antigen remains unidentified.

The chain joins TRBV6-2 or TRBV6-3 to TRBJ1-2; a weak D match, TRBD1 (6 bases). The sequence derives from a human donor who had recovered from COVID-19. Sequenced: CD4+ T cells from blood, cultured in vitro. The CDR3, as DNA: TGTGCCAGCAGTTACCCAGGGGACGTCTATGGCTACACCTTC. It yields the protein CASSYPGDVYGYTF.